This T cell receptor beta chain was documented in a study of blood T cell repertoires in COVID-19. Study at large: The samples span acute and convalescent COVID-19 from the United States, Italy and Spain.

What the recovered Cohort 3 donors had was two negative PCRs, clearance, or symptom resolution. Germline CDR1 LGHDT, CDR2 YNNKEL (reference sequence). This CDR3 spans 13 amino acids. With 4 bases removed from V and 3 bases from J, the gap between germline ends came to 4 bases. Original handling: Reference gene primer amplification yielded estimated nucleated cell counts. Using immunoSEQ multiplex PCR, the repertoire was profiled, and TCRdb retains in-frame clones only, with some absent. V and J calls and clone size are given by that table; D and trimming were obtained from the DNA. The sample lists around 150,000 clones, around 80% occurring once.

Sequencing was performed on PBMCs or T cells enriched from blood (not recorded which). This TCR came from a man in his forties or fifties who had recovered from COVID-19. This chain uses TRBV3-1 (or the pseudogene TRBV3-2) with TRBJ1-6; no clear D. CDR3 loop: CASSLNYNSPLHF. CDR3 sequence (DNA): TGTGCCAGCAGCCTAAACTATAATTCACCCCTCCACTTT.